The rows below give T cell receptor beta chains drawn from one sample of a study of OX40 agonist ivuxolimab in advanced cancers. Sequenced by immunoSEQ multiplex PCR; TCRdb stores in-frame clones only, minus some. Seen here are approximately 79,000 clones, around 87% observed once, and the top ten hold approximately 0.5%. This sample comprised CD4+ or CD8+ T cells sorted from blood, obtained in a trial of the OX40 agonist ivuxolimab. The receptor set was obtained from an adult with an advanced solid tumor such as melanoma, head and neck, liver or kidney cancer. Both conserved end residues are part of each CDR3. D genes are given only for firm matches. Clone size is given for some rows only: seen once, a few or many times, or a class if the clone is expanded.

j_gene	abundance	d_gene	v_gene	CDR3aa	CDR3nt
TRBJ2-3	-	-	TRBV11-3	CASSPDGGSGDTQYF	TGTGCCAGCAGCCCGGATGGAGGGTCGGGGGATACGCAGTATTTT
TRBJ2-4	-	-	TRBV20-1	CSVGLNIQYF	TGCAGTGTCGGGTTAAACATTCAGTACTTC
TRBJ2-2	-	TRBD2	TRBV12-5	CASGLRLAANTGELFF	TGTGCTAGTGGTTTGAGGCTAGCGGCGAACACCGGGGAGCTGTTTTTT
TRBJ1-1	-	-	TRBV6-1	CASSEAGGRLNTEAFF	TGTGCCAGCAGTGAAGCTGGAGGCAGGCTCAACACTGAAGCTTTCTTT
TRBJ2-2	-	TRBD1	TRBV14	CATSGQGYTGELFF	TGTGCCACCAGTGGACAGGGGTACACCGGGGAGCTGTTTTTT
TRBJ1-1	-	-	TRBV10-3	CAISATGRQRNTEAFF	TGTGCCATCAGTGCGACGGGACGACAGAGAAACACTGAAGCTTTCTTT
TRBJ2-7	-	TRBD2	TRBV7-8	CASSLAASGGDEQYF	TGTGCCAGCAGCCTAGCGGCTAGCGGGGGCGACGAGCAGTACTTC
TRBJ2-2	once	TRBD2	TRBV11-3	CASSLGGLALGELFF	TGTGCCAGCAGCTTGGGGGGACTAGCGCTCGGGGAGCTGTTTTTT
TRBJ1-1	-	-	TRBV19	CASRGLLNTEAFF	TGTGCCAGTAGGGGACTGTTGAACACTGAAGCTTTCTTT
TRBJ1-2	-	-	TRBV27	CASTRNNRDPYGYTF	TGTGCCAGCACTCGGAATAACAGGGACCCCTATGGCTACACCTTC
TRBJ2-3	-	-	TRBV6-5	CASSYRLGGTDTQYF	TGTGCCAGCAGTTACAGGTTGGGTGGTACAGATACGCAGTATTTT
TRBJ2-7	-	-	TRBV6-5	CASSYSRRDYEQYF	TGTGCCAGCAGTTACTCGAGGAGAGACTACGAGCAGTACTTC
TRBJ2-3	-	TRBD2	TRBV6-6	CASTPTSGRPGDTQYF	TGTGCCAGCACCCCGACTAGCGGGAGGCCGGGAGATACGCAGTATTTT
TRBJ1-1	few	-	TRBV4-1	CASSLRTALNTEAFF	TGCGCCAGCAGCCTACGGACAGCGTTGAACACTGAAGCTTTCTTT
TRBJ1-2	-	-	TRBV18	CASSPSGDYGYTF	TGTGCCAGCTCACCGTCAGGGGACTATGGCTACACCTTC
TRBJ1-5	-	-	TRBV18	CASSPRGQLLQPQHF	TGTGCCAGCTCACCAAGAGGCCAGCTTCTTCAGCCCCAGCATTTT
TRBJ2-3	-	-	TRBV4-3	CASSQDGADTQYF	TGCGCCAGCAGCCAAGATGGCGCAGATACGCAGTATTTT
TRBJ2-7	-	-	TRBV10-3	CAISPTTLLSYEQYF	TGTGCCATCAGTCCAACGACTCTACTCTCCTACGAGCAGTACTTC